Below, one T cell receptor beta chain is given with its context. What it recognizes is unknown. The isolated RNA, all of it, was reverse transcribed, so expressed TCRB transcripts were what got sequenced. Assay: immunoSEQ multiplex PCR; the TCRdb copy retains only in-frame clones and omits some. The sample includes about 160,000 clones, 7% to 9.5% of them seen just once. The CDR3 is 15 amino acids. The record originates from a study of beta chain features in type 1 diabetes. Study observations and caveats: TCRB CDR3s were moderately but significantly shorter in Type 1 diabetes patients in all four CD4+ subsets.

The sample taken for sequencing was central memory CD4+ T cells from blood. The sequence derives from a woman in her twenties or thirties with type 1 diabetes. The V gene is TRBV12-2, the J gene TRBJ2-1; no check of the table's D call, TRBD2, against the DNA was made. TRBV12-2 is deemed a pseudogene. The CDR3 region has the DNA TGTGCAAGTCGCTTAGTAGAGACTAGTTACAATGAGCAGTTCTTC. Its translation: CASRLVETSYNEQFF.